This TCR beta chain appears in the sequencing data of a study of sequential checkpoint blockade in melanoma (dated by TCRdb to about 2019). Regarding the research as a whole: Patients were assigned by 1:1 randomization to either first-line nivolumab followed by ipilimumab (arm A) or ipilimumab followed by nivolumab (arm B). Both trial sequences were followed by maintenance nivolumab. TCRbeta immunosequencing was performed on DNA from 75 to 95 pretreatment melanoma tumor samples. For about 22 patients, matched tumor biopsies were obtained before treatment and at week 13, following single-agent nivolumab (arm A) or ipilimumab (arm B). About three quarters of the matched tumor biopsy pairs taken before and after treatment were from the same lesion. Beyond this particular receptor, the publication reports: Patients with increases in tumor T-cell fraction and clonality by week 13 were approximately 30 times more likely to achieve clinical benefit. The model for predicting response that combines TCR metrics with mutation burden needs to be validated in larger, independent patient cohorts. Tumor T-cell fraction and clonality were correlated with PD-L1 staining and CD8+ T-cell counts, but not with mutational load. Small sample sizes and reduced statistical power limited the within-arm analyses of tumor T-cell fraction. Among patients in the nivolumab-first arm (arm A), tumor TIL clonality before treatment was associated with response (P = .04).

The sample's treatment or condition label is to be understood as: randomized to nivolumab then ipilimumab (arm A) or the reverse (arm B). None of the patients in the trial had previously been given DNA-damaging chemotherapy. Samples were obtained from patients with melanoma enrolled in CheckMate 064, a randomized, open-label phase II trial of sequential checkpoint blockade. Genomic DNA from formalin-fixed paraffin-embedded (FFPE) tissue samples was used for tumor TCR sequencing. The immunoSEQ Assay was used to immunosequence TCRbeta CDR3 regions from genomic DNA. Before high-throughput sequencing, genomic DNA was amplified using bias-controlled multiplex PCR. The source study handled its data this way. To quantify the absolute abundance of each unique TCRbeta CDR3 region, the sequences were collapsed and filtered. Clonality, defined as 1 minus Pielou's evenness, was calculated using only productive rearrangements. To compute tumor T-cell fraction, TCRbeta template counts were normalized to usable DNA, with usable DNA estimated from several housekeeping genes. A previously published method was used to identify clones whose frequencies were significantly greater in on-treatment samples than in baseline samples. Here the immuneACCESS table is served through TCRdb, limited to in-frame sequences with V and J called. Missing clones are a known gap in these copies; in checked studies unresolved V genes cover under half, and the rest lacks a known reason. V and J calls and clone size come straight from that table; D and trimming were deduced from the DNA. Within this sample are some 7,000 clones, with around 22% of them counted one time only. More than 9.5% of the sample is taken by the ten largest.

The table lists this clone with a few counts. Its antigen remains undetermined. Base quality data are lacking; no much larger clone is found one base away. Counted from cysteine to phenylalanine, this CDR3 has 16 amino acids. Solely the CDR3 DNA is kept, with 48 bases framed from the first base. CDR1 MNHGY and CDR2 SAAAGT are derived from the germline V gene. The V and J ends are trimmed by 0 bases and 5 bases, leaving 16 bases between them. The sequencing used tumor tissue (inferred from file names), collected from a patient given nivolumab and ipilimumab in sequence. The V gene is TRBV6-8 and the J gene is TRBJ2-5, with the identity of the D gene unclear. This TCR was sampled from a human donor with melanoma. The bases read TGTGCCAGCAGTTACTCACCCCGGTCCGCTACGGAGACCCAGTACTTC. It translates to CASSYSPRSATETQYF.